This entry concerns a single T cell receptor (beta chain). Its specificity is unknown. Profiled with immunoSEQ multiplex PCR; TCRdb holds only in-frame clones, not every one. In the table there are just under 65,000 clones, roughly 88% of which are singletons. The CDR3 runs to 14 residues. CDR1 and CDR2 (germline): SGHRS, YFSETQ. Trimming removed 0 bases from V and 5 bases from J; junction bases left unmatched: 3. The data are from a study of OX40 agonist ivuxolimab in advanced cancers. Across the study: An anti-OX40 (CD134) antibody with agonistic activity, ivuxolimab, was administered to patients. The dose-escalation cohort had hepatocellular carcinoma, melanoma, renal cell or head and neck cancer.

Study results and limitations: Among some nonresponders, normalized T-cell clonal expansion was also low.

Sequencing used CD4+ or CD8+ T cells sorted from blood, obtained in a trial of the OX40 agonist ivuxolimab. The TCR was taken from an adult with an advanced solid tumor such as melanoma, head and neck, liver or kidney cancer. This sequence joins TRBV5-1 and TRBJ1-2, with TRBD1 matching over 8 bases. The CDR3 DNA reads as TGCGCCAGCAGCTTGGAGGGACAGGCATATGGCTACACCTTC. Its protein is CASSLEGQAYGYTF. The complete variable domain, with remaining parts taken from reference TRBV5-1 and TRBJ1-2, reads KAGVTQTPRYLIKTRGQQVTLSCSPISGHRSVSWYQQTPGQGLQFLFEYFSETQRNKGNFPGRFSGRQFSNSRSEMNVSTLELGDSALYLCASSLEGQAYGYTFGSGTRLTVV.